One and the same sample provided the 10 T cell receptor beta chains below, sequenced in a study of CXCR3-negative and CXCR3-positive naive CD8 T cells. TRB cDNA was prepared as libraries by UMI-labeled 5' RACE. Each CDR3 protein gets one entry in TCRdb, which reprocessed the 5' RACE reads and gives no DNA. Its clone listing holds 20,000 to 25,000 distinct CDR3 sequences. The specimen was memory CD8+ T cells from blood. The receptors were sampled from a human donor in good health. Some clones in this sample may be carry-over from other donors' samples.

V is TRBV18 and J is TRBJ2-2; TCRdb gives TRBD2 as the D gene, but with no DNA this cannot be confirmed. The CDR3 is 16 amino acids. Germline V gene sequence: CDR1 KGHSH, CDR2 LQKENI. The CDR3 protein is CASSPRTSENTGELFF. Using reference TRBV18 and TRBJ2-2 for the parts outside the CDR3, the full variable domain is NAGVMQNPRHLVRRRGQEARLRCSPMKGHSHVYWYRQLPEEGLKFMVYLQKENIIDESGMPKERFSAEFPKEGPSILRIQQVVRGDSAAYFCASSPRTSENTGELFFGEGSRLTVL.

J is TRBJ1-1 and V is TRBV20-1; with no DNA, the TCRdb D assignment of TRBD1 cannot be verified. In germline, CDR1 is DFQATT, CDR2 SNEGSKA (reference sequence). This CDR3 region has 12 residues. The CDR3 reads CSARVGQVEAFF.

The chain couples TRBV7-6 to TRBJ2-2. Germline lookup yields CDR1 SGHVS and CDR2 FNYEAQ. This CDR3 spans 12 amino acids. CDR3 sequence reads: CASSLSTGELFF. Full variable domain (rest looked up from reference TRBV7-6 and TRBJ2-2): GAGVSQSPRYKVTKRGQDVALRCDPISGHVSLYWYRQALGQGPEFLTYFNYEAQQDKSGLPNDRFSAERPEGSISTLTIQRTEQRDSAMYRCASSLSTGELFFGEGSRLTVL.

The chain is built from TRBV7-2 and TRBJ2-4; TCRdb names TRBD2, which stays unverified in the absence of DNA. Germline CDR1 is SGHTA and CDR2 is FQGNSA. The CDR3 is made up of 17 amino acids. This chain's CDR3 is CASSQTRAGLAKNIQYF.

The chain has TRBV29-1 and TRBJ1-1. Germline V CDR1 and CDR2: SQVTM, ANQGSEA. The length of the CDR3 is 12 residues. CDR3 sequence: CSVSPANTEAFF.

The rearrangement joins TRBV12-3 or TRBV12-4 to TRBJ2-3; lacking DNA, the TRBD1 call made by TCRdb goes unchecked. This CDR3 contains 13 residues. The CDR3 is CASTNTGSDTQYF.

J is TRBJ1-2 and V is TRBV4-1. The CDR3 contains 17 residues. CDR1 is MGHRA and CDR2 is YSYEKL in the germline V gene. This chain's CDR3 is CASSQGERAGLLYGYTF.

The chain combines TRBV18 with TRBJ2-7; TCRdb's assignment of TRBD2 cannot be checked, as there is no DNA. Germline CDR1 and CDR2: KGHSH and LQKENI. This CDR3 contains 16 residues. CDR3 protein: CASSPPGPTFSYEQYF.

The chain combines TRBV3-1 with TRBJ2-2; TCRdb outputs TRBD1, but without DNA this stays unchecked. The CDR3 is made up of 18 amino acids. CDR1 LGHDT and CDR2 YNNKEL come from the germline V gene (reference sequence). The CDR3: CASSFAPGQGAVAGELFF.

Here the CDR3 reads CASSSYGTFRYEQYF. This sequence joins TRBV6-2 or TRBV6-3 and TRBJ2-7; TCRdb reports TRBD1, a call that lacks DNA to check it against. CDR3 size: 15 residues. The germline V gene encodes CDR1 MNHEY and CDR2 SVGEGT.